Presented here are 16 T cell receptor beta chains from one specimen sequenced in a study of blood T cells in healthy people across ages. A sample-barcoded 5' primer and a J-beta primer mix were used in a second PCR of roughly 7 to 11 cycles. MiXCR, run by TCRdb on the 5' RACE reads, gives a single entry per CDR3 protein. The table shows more than 1,000,000 distinct CDR3 sequences, with approximately 25% occurring only once. This same sample was also part of a study on T cells of mothers and their children.

Sequencing used blood. Every receptor here comes from a girl aged 2 to 10 in good health.

This clonotype was detected a few times. The chain has TRBV6-1 and TRBJ2-3; no clear D gene. This CDR3 is built from 16 residues. Germline V gene sequence: CDR1 MNHNS, CDR2 SASEGT. The V end was cut by 2 bases, the J end by 1 base, with 13 bases between. The CDR3 region has the DNA TGTGCCAGCAGTGAATTGGGCACATCTGGCACAGATACGCAGTATTTT. Residues: CASSELGTSGTDTQYF.

This clonotype was seen more than once but under ten times. V is TRBV7-2 and J is TRBJ2-5; TRBD2 matches 10 bases. The ends lost 5 bases at V and 5 bases at J; junction bases unmatched: 14. Germline-derived CDR1 and CDR2 are SGHTA and FQGNSA. The CDR3 length is 17 residues. The DNA for the CDR3 is TGTGCCAGCAGCCCCGGGACTAGCGAAATGGGTGGCGAGACCCAGTACTTC. This encodes CASSPGTSEMGGETQYF.

This chain's CDR3 is CASSIGQGRSGTTEAFF. As DNA, the CDR3 is TGTGCCAGTAGTATTGGACAGGGAAGGTCTGGGACGACTGAAGCTTTCTTT. The chain employs TRBV19 and TRBJ1-1; 8 bases agree with TRBD1. The CDR3 covers 17 residues. V gave up 3 bases and J gave up 5 bases; unmatched junction bases: 14. Per the germline V gene, CDR1 is LNHDA and CDR2 is SQIVND (reference sequence).

The rearrangement links TRBV5-1 to TRBJ2-3; D might be TRBD1 (6 bases). From germline, CDR1 is SGHRS and CDR2 YFSETQ. Trimming cost V 1 base and J 1 base, with 10 bases left between them. This CDR3 region has 15 residues. The CDR3 sequence is CASSLMAGGTDTQYF. In nucleotides, the CDR3 is TGCGCCAGCAGCTTGATGGCAGGGGGCACAGATACGCAGTATTTT.

This clonotype was seen a few times. At one boundary the junction diverges from the germline segment, which might be a read error. This chain connects TRBV10-3 to TRBJ1-2, with 10 bases lining up with TRBD1. Germline V gene lookup returns CDR1 ENHRY and CDR2 SYGVKD. There are 14 residues in the CDR3. CDR3 in amino acids: CAINSDRGNQGCTF. CDR3 bases: TGTGCCATCAACTCGGACAGGGGGAATCAAGGCTGCACCTTC.

This clonotype was counted between two and nine times. An end of the junction does not agree with germline; a read error may underlie this. The chain is built from TRBV3-1 and TRBJ1-1, with TRBD1 matching over 9 bases. The CDR3 contains 17 residues. Germline V gene sequence: CDR1 LGHDT, CDR2 YNNKEL (reference sequence). The CDR3 sequence: CASSRSGTGRVNTEALF. The CDR3 coding sequence is TGTGCCAGCAGCCGTTCCGGGACAGGGAGAGTAAACACTGAAGCTCTCTTT.

The chain is built from TRBV6-5 and TRBJ2-2, with unresolved D. The CDR3 sequence is 13 residues long. V lost 5 bases to trimming and J lost 4 bases, with 8 bases between them. The germline CDR1 and CDR2 sequences are MNHEY and SVGAGI. The CDR3: CASSRIPTGELFF. CDR3 sequence (DNA): TGTGCCAGCAGTCGGATCCCCACCGGGGAGCTGTTTTTT.

This clonotype was seen more than once but under ten times. This chain's CDR3 is CASNGFQETQYF. The CDR3, as DNA: TGTGCCAGCAACGGGTTCCAAGAGACCCAGTACTTC. The chain combines TRBV2 with TRBJ2-5; no firm D call. Germline loops: CDR1 SNHLY, CDR2 FYNNEI. Trimming took off 7 bases at V and 1 base at J, with 7 bases between the two ends. This CDR3 comprises 12 residues.

A few counts support this clonotype. One end of the junction varies from germline; a read error may be responsible. The rearrangement uses TRBV24-1 and TRBJ2-2, with D possibly TRBD1 on 6 matching bases. This CDR3 has 17 residues. Germline CDR1 and CDR2: KGHDR and SFDVKD. CDR3 loop: CATSETGTTSNAGELFF. CDR3 bases: TGTGCCACCAGTGAAACCGGGACAACTTCGAACGCCGGGGAGCTGTTTTTT.

V is TRBV6-6 and J is TRBJ1-1; D call uncertain. The germline CDR1 and CDR2 sequences are MNHNY and SVGAGI (reference sequence). The CDR3 covers 15 residues. V was trimmed by 0 bases and J by 8 bases, leaving 16 bases between them. In DNA form, the CDR3 reads TGTGCCAGCAGTTACTCGACCCTCGTAGCCGGGGAAGCTTTCTTT. The encoded protein is CASSYSTLVAGEAFF.

The chain recombines TRBV12-5 with TRBJ2-2, with no clear D. CDR3 length: 16 residues. V shed 0 bases and J shed 2 bases, with 10 bases lying between them. Germline loops: CDR1 LGHNT, CDR2 FRNRAP. The CDR3 spells CASGLVVTSNTGELFF. CDR3 sequence (DNA): TGTGCTAGTGGTTTGGTAGTTACTTCTAACACCGGGGAGCTGTTTTTT.

In this sample, this clonotype turned up a few times. V usage is TRBV5-1 and J usage is TRBJ1-1; D uncertain. V dropped 5 bases and J dropped 7 bases, with 9 bases sitting between them. Germline V gives CDR1 SGHRS, CDR2 YFSETQ. The CDR3 consists of 11 residues. CDR3 sequence reads: CASRSVGEAFF. In DNA, the CDR3 is TGCGCCAGCAGGTCGGTGGGTGAAGCTTTCTTT. Full variable domain (remainder filled in from reference TRBV5-1 and TRBJ1-1): KAGVTQTPRYLIKTRGQQVTLSCSPISGHRSVSWYQQTPGQGLQFLFEYFSETQRNKGNFPGRFSGRQFSNSRSEMNVSTLELGDSALYLCASRSVGEAFFGQGTRLTVV.

V and J are TRBV29-1 and TRBJ1-1, with D perhaps TRBD1 (5 bases). From germline, CDR1 is SQVTM and CDR2 ANQGSEA. V was trimmed by 6 bases and J by 4 bases, leaving 15 bases between them. The CDR3 sequence is 13 residues long. In DNA form, the CDR3 reads TGCAGCGTGGGTAAGGGGTTAGGCACTGAAGCTTTCTTT. It specifies CSVGKGLGTEAFF.

This clonotype was seen more than once but under ten times. The rearrangement links TRBV7-2 to TRBJ2-1; tentatively, D is TRBD2 (5 bases). The J call could be wrong; TRBJ2-7 is a better fit for the DNA end. CDR3 length equals 14 residues. Germline CDR1 and CDR2: SGHTA and FQGNSA. In nucleotides, the CDR3 is TGTGCCAGCTCTACGGGGAAGGGTCAACACGAGCAGTACTTC. It encodes CASSTGKGQHEQYF.

This clonotype was seen a handful of times. The rearrangement links TRBV29-1 to TRBJ2-3, with D tentatively TRBD2 (6 bases). The V and J ends lost 0 bases and 2 bases respectively, with 18 bases between them. Looked up from germline, CDR1 is SQVTM and CDR2 is ANQGSEA. This CDR3 contains 17 residues. This chain's CDR3 is CSVEDGDFPAVTDTQYF. DNA of the CDR3: TGCAGCGTTGAAGATGGGGACTTCCCGGCCGTCACAGATACGCAGTATTTT.

The table lists this clonotype with a few counts. This chain links TRBV20-1 with TRBJ2-5; D remains unclear. V was cut by 0 bases and J by 5 bases, with 7 bases left in between. The CDR3 sequence is 12 residues long. The germline gives CDR1 DFQATT, CDR2 SNEGSKA (reference sequence). The CDR3: CSARDDRETQYF. DNA for the CDR3: TGCAGTGCTAGAGACGATAGGGAGACCCAGTACTTC.